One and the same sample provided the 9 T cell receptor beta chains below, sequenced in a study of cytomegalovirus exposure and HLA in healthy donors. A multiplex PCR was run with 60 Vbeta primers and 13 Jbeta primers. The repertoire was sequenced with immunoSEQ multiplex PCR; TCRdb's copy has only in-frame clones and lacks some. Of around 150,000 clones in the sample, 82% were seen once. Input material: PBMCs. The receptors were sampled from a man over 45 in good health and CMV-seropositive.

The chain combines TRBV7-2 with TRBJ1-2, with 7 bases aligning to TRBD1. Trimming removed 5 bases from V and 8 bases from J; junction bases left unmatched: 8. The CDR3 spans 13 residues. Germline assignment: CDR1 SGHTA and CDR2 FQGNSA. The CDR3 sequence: CASSGWGQSGYTF. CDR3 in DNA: TGTGCCAGCAGCGGATGGGGACAGTCAGGCTACACCTTC.

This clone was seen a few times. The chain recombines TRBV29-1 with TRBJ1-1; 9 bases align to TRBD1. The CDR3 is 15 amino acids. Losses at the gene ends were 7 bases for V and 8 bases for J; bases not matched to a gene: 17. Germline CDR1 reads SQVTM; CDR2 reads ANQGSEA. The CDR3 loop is CSAYRGRKEKKEAFF. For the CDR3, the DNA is TGCAGCGCATACAGGGGGCGTAAGGAAAAGAAAGAAGCTTTCTTT.

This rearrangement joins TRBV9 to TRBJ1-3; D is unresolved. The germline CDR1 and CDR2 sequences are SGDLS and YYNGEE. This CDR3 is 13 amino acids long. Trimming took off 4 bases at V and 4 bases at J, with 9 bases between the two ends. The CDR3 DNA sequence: TGTGCCAGCAGCTTGTATTCCGGAAACACCATATATTTT. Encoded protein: CASSLYSGNTIYF.

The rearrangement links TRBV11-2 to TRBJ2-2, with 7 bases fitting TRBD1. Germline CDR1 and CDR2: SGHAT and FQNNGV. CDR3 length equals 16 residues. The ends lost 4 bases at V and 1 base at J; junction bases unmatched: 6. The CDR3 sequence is CASSSYGQENTGELFF. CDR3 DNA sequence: TGTGCCAGCAGCTCTTACGGACAGGAGAACACCGGGGAGCTGTTTTTT.

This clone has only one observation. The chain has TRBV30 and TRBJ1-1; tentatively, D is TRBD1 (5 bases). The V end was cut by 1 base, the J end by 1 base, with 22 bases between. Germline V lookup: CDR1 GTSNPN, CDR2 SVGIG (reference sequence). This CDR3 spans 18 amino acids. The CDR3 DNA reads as TGTGCCTGGAGTGGATACTTCATACTCGTGCAGGGGAACACTGAAGCTTTCTTT. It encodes CAWSGYFILVQGNTEAFF.

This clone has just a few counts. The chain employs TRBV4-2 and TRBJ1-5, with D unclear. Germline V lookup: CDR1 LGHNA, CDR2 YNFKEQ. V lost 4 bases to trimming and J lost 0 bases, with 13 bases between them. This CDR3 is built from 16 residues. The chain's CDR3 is CASSPNQATSNQPQHF. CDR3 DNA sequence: TGTGCCAGCAGCCCAAACCAGGCGACTAGCAATCAGCCCCAGCATTTT.

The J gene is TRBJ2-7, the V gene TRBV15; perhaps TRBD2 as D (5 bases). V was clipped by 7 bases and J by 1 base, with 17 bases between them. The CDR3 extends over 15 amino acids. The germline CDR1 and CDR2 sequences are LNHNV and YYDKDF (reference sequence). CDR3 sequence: CATNSGRGPSYEQYF. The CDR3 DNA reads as TGTGCCACCAACTCAGGACGGGGTCCTTCCTACGAGCAGTACTTC.

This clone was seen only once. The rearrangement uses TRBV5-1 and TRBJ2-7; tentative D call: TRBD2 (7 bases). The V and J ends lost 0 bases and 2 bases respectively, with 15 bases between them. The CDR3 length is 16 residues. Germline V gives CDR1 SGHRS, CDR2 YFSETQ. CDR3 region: CASSLGVGGATYEQYF. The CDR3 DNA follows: TGCGCCAGCAGCTTGGGGGTTGGGGGGGCTACCTACGAGCAGTACTTC.

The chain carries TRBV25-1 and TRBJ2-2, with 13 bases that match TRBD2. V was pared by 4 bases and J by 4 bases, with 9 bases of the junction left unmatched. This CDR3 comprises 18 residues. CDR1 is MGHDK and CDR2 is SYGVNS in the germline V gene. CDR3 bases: TGTGCCAGCAGTGGAAAGGGACTAGCGGGATCGGTCACCGGGGAGCTGTTTTTT. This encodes CASSGKGLAGSVTGELFF.